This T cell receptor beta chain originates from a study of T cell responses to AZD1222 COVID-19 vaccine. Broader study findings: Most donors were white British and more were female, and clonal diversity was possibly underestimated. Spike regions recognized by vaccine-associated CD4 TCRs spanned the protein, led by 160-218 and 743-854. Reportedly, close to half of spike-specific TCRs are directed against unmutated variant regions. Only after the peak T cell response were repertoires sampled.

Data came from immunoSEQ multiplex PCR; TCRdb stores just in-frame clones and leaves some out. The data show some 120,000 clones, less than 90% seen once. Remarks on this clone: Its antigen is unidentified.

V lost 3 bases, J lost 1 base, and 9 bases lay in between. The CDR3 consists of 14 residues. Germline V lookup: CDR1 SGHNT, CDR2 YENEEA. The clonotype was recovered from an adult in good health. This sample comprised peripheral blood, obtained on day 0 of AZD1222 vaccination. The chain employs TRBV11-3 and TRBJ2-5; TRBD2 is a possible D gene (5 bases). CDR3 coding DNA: TGTGCCAGCAGCTTTAACGCGGGCCAAGAGACCCAGTACTTC. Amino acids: CASSFNAGQETQYF.